The T cell receptor beta chain under discussion was sequenced for a study of cytomegalovirus exposure and HLA in healthy donors. At the level of the study: An earlier analysis identified 120 million or so unique TCR beta sequences in 150 million to 200 million T cells.

This clone showed up just once. Its specificity is not known. This CDR3 has 16 residues. V lost 1 base and J 2 bases, leaving 16 bases between the germline ends. Looked up from germline, CDR1 is SGHRS and CDR2 is YFSETQ. Nominally healthy donors were sampled, though unrecorded immune exposures were likely. Study outcomes and limitations: Cytomegalovirus-associated TCR beta chains were listed, numbering some 180. V- and J-gene trimming of TCR beta was linked (in a later analysis) to a missense DCLRE1C variant.

Amplification used 60 Vbeta primers and 13 Jbeta primers. The repertoire was sequenced with immunoSEQ multiplex PCR; TCRdb's copy has only in-frame clones and lacks some. Of about 200,000 clones listed, around 78% were seen once; the top ten hold approximately 2%. V is TRBV5-1 and J is TRBJ2-7; D unresolved. The sequence came from a young man in good health and CMV-seronegative. Sequenced input: PBMCs. CDR3 sequence: CASSLSDSSGTYEQYF. DNA for the CDR3: TGCGCCAGCAGCTTGAGCGATAGCTCTGGAACCTACGAGCAGTACTTC.